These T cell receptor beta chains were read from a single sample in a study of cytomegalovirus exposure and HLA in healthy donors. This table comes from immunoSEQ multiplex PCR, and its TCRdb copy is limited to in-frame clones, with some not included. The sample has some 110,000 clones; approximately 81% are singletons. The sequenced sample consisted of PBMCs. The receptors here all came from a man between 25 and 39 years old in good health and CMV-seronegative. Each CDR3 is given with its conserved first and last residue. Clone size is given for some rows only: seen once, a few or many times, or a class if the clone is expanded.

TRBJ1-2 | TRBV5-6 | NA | CASSLEGSDGYTF
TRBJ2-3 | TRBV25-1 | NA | CASSDRLGGTDTQYF
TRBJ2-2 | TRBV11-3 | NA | CASSSGLAYFTGELFF
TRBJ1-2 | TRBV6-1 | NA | CASTNRQGTYGYTF
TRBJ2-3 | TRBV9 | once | CASSVVPASGSTDTQYF
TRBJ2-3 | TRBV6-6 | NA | CASRTTGTSTDTQYF
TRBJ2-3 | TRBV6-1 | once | CASSEFGRVSTDTQYF
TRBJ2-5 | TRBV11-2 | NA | CASSLLQAGETQYF
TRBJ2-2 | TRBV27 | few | CASSLKATSTYTGELFF
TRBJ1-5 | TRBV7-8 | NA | CASSPPGVNQPQHF
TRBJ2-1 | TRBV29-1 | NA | CSARTSGTFNEQFF
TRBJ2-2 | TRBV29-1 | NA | CSVVEVLTGELFF
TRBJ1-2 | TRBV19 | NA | CASSIVGGDYGYTF
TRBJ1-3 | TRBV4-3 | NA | CASSWSGLEGGNTIYF
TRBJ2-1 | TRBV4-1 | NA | CASSHPGTSGAGEQFF
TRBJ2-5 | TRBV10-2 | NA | CASRDAGVETQYF
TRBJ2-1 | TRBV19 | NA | CASRGSGSNEQFF
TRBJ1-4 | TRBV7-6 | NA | CASSTQTGDEKLFF
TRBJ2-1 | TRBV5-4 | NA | CASTVDLSEDNEQFF
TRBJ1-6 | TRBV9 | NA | CASSVSGIDSPLHF
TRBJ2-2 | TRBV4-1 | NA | CASSQSQLNTGELFF
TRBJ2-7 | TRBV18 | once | CASSHSFGSAGLQTREQYF
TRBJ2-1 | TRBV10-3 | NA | CAIGLGGGLAGTNEQFF
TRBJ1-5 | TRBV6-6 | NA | CASGYGTGGIQPQHF
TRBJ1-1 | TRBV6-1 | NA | CASSFDKSEAFF